A selection of T cell receptor beta chains follows, all from one sample in a study of T cell responses to AZD1222 COVID-19 vaccine. The table came from immunoSEQ multiplex PCR; TCRdb's copy has only in-frame clones and leaves some out. In the table there are 120,000 or so clones, about 92% of which are singletons. Sample: peripheral blood, taken on day 0 of AZD1222 vaccination. All receptors come from an adult in good health. CDR3s include the opening cysteine and the closing phenylalanine or tryptophan. A D gene is named only where the DNA matches it firmly. Expanded clones are given a class, and other clones once, few, many or no size at all.

-,TRBV6-5,-,TRBJ1-5,CASSSQKLSNQPQHF,TGTGCCAGCAGTTCTCAGAAACTTAGCAATCAGCCCCAGCATTTT
TRBD1,TRBV5-1,-,TRBJ2-1,CASSATGQYYNEQFF,TGCGCCAGCAGCGCGACGGGACAGTACTACAATGAGCAGTTCTTC
-,TRBV19,-,TRBJ1-5,CASSPRVYSNQPQHF,TGTGCCAGTAGTCCACGGGTTTATAGCAATCAGCCCCAGCATTTT
-,TRBV6-1,-,TRBJ1-3,CASSETLLVGNTIYF,TGTGCCAGCAGTGAAACATTACTGGTTGGAAACACCATATATTTT
-,TRBV3-1/TRBV3-2,-,TRBJ2-1,CASSLRGVEVSEQFF,TGTGCCAGCAGCCTCCGGGGAGTAGAAGTCAGTGAGCAGTTCTTC
-,TRBV7-2,-,TRBJ2-1,CASSLAVLYEQFF,TGTGCCAGCAGCTTAGCGGTTCTCTATGAGCAGTTCTTC
-,TRBV5-1,-,TRBJ1-1,CATSRGNTEAFF,TGCGCCACCTCTAGGGGGAACACTGAAGCTTTCTTT
TRBD1,TRBV6-2/TRBV6-3,once,TRBJ2-2,CASSYSGTEKNTGELFF,TGTGCCAGCAGTTACTCTGGGACAGAAAAAAACACCGGGGAGCTGTTTTTT
-,TRBV7-3,-,TRBJ1-2,CASSKTRDSGYDYGYTF,TGTGCCAGCAGCAAAACCCGGGACTCCGGATACGACTATGGCTACACCTTC
-,TRBV9,-,TRBJ1-3,CASSVDGGRARSGNTIYF,TGTGCCAGCAGCGTAGACGGGGGAAGGGCACGCTCTGGAAACACCATATATTTT
-,TRBV5-4,-,TRBJ2-7,CASSLGRLGASYEQYF,TGTGCCAGCAGCTTGGGACGCCTGGGCGCCTCCTACGAGCAGTACTTC
-,TRBV6-1,-,TRBJ2-1,CASSDTNYNEQFF,TGTGCCAGCAGTGACACCAACTACAATGAGCAGTTCTTC
-,TRBV3-1/TRBV3-2,-,TRBJ1-1,CASNFREGNEAFF,TGTGCCAGCAACTTCAGGGAAGGGAATGAAGCTTTCTTT
-,TRBV7-8,few,TRBJ2-1,CASSLFRDGEQFF,TGTGCCAGCAGCTTATTTAGGGACGGTGAGCAGTTCTTC
TRBD1,TRBV6-5,once,TRBJ2-7,CASRDRGLQYF,TGTGCCAGCAGGGACAGGGGGCTGCAGTACTTC
TRBD2,TRBV25-1,once,TRBJ2-1,CASSSSGRAVNEQFF,TGTGCCAGCAGCTCAAGCGGGAGGGCCGTCAATGAGCAGTTCTTC
-,TRBV30,-,TRBJ1-2,CAWTLRTAYGYTF,TGTGCCTGGACGCTGCGCACAGCCTATGGCTACACCTTC
TRBD1,TRBV27,-,TRBJ2-1,CASSPSTGQRDNEQFF,TGTGCCAGCAGTCCCTCGACAGGGCAAAGGGACAATGAGCAGTTCTTC
-,TRBV4-2,-,TRBJ2-7,CASSQEARVGSYEQYF,TGTGCCAGCAGCCAAGAAGCAAGGGTAGGATCCTACGAGCAGTACTTC
-,TRBV6-1,-,TRBJ2-6,CASSEAAGSGANVLTF,TGTGCCAGCAGTGAAGCGGCAGGGTCTGGGGCCAACGTCCTGACTTTC
-,TRBV5-6,-,TRBJ2-1,CASSGTYSGSYNEQFF,TGTGCCAGCAGCGGGACTTATTCGGGGTCCTACAATGAGCAGTTCTTC
TRBD2,TRBV23-1,-,TRBJ2-7,CASSQSILAGETYEQYF,TGCGCCAGCAGTCAATCGATACTAGCGGGAGAAACCTACGAGCAGTACTTC
-,TRBV7-6,-,TRBJ2-1,CASSELGNEQFF,TGTGCCAGCAGCGAACTAGGCAATGAGCAGTTCTTC
TRBD2,TRBV18,-,TRBJ2-3,CASSSAAGGRTDTQYF,TGTGCCAGCTCAAGCGCAGCGGGAGGCCGCACAGATACGCAGTATTTT
-,TRBV29-1,-,TRBJ2-5,CSVVVVRETQYF,TGCAGCGTTGTCGTGGTTCGGGAGACCCAGTACTTC
-,TRBV4-2,-,TRBJ1-1,CASSRLALENTEAFF,TGTGCCAGCAGCCGTCTTGCCTTGGAGAACACTGAAGCTTTCTTT
-,TRBV7-9,-,TRBJ2-1,CASSPWSFF,TGTGCCAGCAGCCCCTGGTCATTCTTC
TRBD2,TRBV7-8,-,TRBJ2-5,CASSPGLAGQETQYF,TGTGCCAGCAGCCCCGGACTAGCGGGGCAAGAGACCCAGTACTTC
-,TRBV28,-,TRBJ1-5,CASTAAGQPQHF,TGTGCCAGCACCGCAGCGGGACAGCCCCAGCATTTT
TRBD2,TRBV7-8,-,TRBJ2-7,CASSRGGEQYF,TGTGCCAGCAGCCGCGGGGGCGAGCAGTACTTC
-,TRBV2,-,TRBJ2-7,CASSGGVSSYEQYF,TGTGCCAGCAGTGGGGGGGTTAGCTCCTACGAGCAGTACTTC
-,TRBV6-1,-,TRBJ1-2,CASSEGSNYGYTF,TGTGCCAGCAGTGAAGGGTCTAACTATGGCTACACCTTC
-,TRBV21-1,-,TRBJ1-1,CASSPRTRGAFF,TGTGCCAGCAGCCCCAGGACCAGGGGAGCTTTCTTT
TRBD1,TRBV27,-,TRBJ2-5,CASRTRTGGRETQYF,TGTGCCAGCAGAACCCGGACAGGGGGCAGAGAGACCCAGTACTTC
TRBD1,TRBV18,-,TRBJ1-5,CASSLSGTGGNQPQHF,TGTGCCAGCTCACTCTCCGGGACAGGGGGCAATCAGCCCCAGCATTTT
-,TRBV28,-,TRBJ2-1,CASRLASRQFF,TGTGCCAGCAGGCTAGCGAGTAGGCAGTTCTTC
TRBD1,TRBV5-4,-,TRBJ1-4,CASSLHGQGQTNEKLFF,TGTGCCAGCAGCTTACACGGACAGGGCCAAACTAATGAAAAACTGTTTTTT
TRBD2,TRBV9,-,TRBJ2-2,CASSVATSGRAGGELFF,TGTGCCAGCAGCGTAGCTACTAGCGGGAGGGCCGGCGGGGAGCTGTTTTTT
TRBD2,TRBV20-1,-,TRBJ2-3,CSASDALAGGPGDTQYF,TGCAGTGCTAGTGACGCACTAGCGGGAGGGCCAGGGGATACGCAGTATTTT
TRBD1,TRBV28,once,TRBJ1-2,CASSGPFGQGSDGYTF,TGTGCCAGCAGTGGTCCGTTTGGACAGGGGTCGGATGGCTACACCTTC
-,TRBV27,-,TRBJ2-7,CASSLSGNEQYF,TGTGCCAGCAGTTTATCAGGAAACGAGCAGTACTTC
TRBD1,TRBV3-1/TRBV3-2,-,TRBJ1-2,CASSPRDRGTGYTF,TGTGCCAGCAGCCCGCGGGACAGGGGGACTGGCTACACCTTC
-,TRBV11-2,-,TRBJ1-2,CASSQPDGRGAF,TGTGCCAGCAGCCAGCCCGACGGGAGGGGTGCCTTC
TRBD2,TRBV11-3,-,TRBJ2-1,CASSLVGGSGNEQFF,TGTGCCAGCAGCTTAGTGGGCGGGAGCGGGAATGAGCAGTTCTTC
-,TRBV6-2/TRBV6-3,-,TRBJ2-7,CASSFPGTPIFGQYF,TGTGCCAGCAGTTTCCCCGGGACCCCAATCTTCGGGCAGTACTTC
-,TRBV3-1/TRBV3-2,-,TRBJ1-5,CASSRRGGDQPQHF,TGTGCCAGCAGCCGCCGGGGGGGGGATCAGCCCCAGCATTTT
-,TRBV28,-,TRBJ2-5,CASSLVRGGMETQYF,TGTGCCAGCAGTTTAGTCCGTGGGGGGATGGAGACCCAGTACTTC
-,TRBV24-1,once,TRBJ1-2,CATSAWGGYTF,TGTGCCACCAGTGCTTGGGGCGGCTACACCTTC
-,TRBV5-8,-,TRBJ2-1,CASSLKLPYNEQFF,TGTGCCAGCAGCTTGAAACTCCCGTACAATGAGCAGTTCTTC
-,TRBV5-1,-,TRBJ1-1,CASSLVSSNTEAFF,TGCGCCAGCAGCTTAGTGAGTAGTAACACTGAAGCTTTCTTT
-,TRBV7-9,-,TRBJ1-1,CASSLVQNTEAFF,TGTGCCAGCAGCTTAGTCCAAAACACTGAAGCTTTCTTT
-,TRBV5-5,-,TRBJ2-1,CASSLDEVGSYNEQFF,TGTGCCAGCAGCTTGGATGAAGTAGGGAGCTACAATGAGCAGTTCTTC
-,TRBV5-1,-,TRBJ2-5,CASSLVSPQETQYF,TGCGCCAGCAGCTTGGTGTCACCTCAAGAGACCCAGTACTTC
TRBD2,TRBV11-1,-,TRBJ2-2,CASSPGLGLTGELFF,TGTGCCAGCAGCCCAGGACTAGGTTTGACCGGGGAGCTGTTTTTT
TRBD1,TRBV7-2,-,TRBJ1-5,CASSLAISLPWTGPYSNQPQHF,TGTGCCAGCAGCTTAGCCATATCCCTCCCCTGGACAGGGCCCTATAGTAATCAGCCCCAGCATTTT
TRBD1,TRBV20-1,-,TRBJ2-7,CSASLGLGQGGYEQYF,TGCAGTGCTAGTTTAGGTTTGGGACAGGGTGGTTACGAGCAGTACTTC
-,TRBV5-1,-,TRBJ2-3,CASSLGPRGTDTQYF,TGCGCCAGCAGCTTGGGACCCCGAGGCACAGATACGCAGTATTTT
-,TRBV20-1,-,TRBJ1-3,CSASDGPFSGNTIYF,TGCAGTGCCAGTGACGGACCCTTCTCTGGAAACACCATATATTTT
TRBD1,TRBV6-5,-,TRBJ2-5,CASRRTGGLKETQYF,TGTGCCAGCAGGCGGACAGGGGGCCTAAAAGAGACCCAGTACTTC
-,TRBV19,few,TRBJ1-4,CASSISGTNEKLFF,TGTGCCAGTAGTATCTCAGGTACTAATGAAAAACTGTTTTTT